This T cell receptor (beta chain) was profiled in a study of blood T cell repertoires in COVID-19. Overall study: Donors in the United States, Italy and Spain gave samples during acute or convalescent COVID-19. Sources were T cells, B-cell-depleted T cells, or PBMCs; the material itself was cDNA or gDNA.

In the original processing: Cell counts per sample came from amplifying reference gene primers. Measured with immunoSEQ multiplex PCR; TCRdb has only the in-frame clones, and not every one. D and trimming were read from the DNA, whereas the V and J calls and clone size are those reported in that table. The sample lists 130,000 to 150,000 clones, around 84% occurring once. In germline, CDR1 is LGHDT, CDR2 YNNKEL (reference sequence). The CDR3 extends over 16 amino acids. With 4 bases clipped from V and 3 bases from J, the junction kept 8 bases outside the gene matches. The sample comprised peripheral blood. This clonotype was obtained from a human donor with acute or convalescent COVID-19. The donor label of this sample is uncertain. V gene TRBV3-1 (or the pseudogene TRBV3-2) combines with J gene TRBJ2-2; TRBD1 matches at 7 bases. The chain's CDR3 is CASSRSETGYTGELFF. For the CDR3, the DNA is TGTGCCAGCAGCCGCTCGGAGACAGGGTACACCGGGGAGCTGTTTTTT.